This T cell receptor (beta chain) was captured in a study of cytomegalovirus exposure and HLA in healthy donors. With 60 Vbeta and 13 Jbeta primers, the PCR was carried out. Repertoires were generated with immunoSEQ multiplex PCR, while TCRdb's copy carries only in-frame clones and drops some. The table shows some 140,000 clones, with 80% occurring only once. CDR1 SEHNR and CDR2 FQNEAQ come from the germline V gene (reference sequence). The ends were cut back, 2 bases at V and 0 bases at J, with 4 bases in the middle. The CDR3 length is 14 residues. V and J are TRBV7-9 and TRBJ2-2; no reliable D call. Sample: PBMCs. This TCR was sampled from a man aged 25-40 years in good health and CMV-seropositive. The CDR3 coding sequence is TGTGCCAGCAGCTTATGGCCGAACACCGGGGAGCTGTTTTTT. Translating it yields CASSLWPNTGELFF.